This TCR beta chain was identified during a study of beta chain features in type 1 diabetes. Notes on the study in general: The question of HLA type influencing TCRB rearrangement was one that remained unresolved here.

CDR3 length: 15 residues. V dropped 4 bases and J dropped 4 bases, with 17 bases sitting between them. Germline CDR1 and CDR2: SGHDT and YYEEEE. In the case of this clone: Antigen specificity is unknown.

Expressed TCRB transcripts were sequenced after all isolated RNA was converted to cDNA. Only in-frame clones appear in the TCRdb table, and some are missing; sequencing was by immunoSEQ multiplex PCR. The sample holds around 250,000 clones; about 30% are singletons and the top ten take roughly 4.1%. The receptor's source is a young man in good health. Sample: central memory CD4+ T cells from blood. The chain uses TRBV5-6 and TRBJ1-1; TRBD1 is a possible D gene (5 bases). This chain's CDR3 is CASSTLGGIGTEAFF. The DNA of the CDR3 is TGTGCCAGCAGCACTCTCGGGGGGATTGGCACTGAAGCTTTCTTT. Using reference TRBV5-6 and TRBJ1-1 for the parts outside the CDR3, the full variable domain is DAGVTQSPTHLIKTRGQQVTLRCSPKSGHDTVSWYQQALGQGPQFIFQYYEEEERQRGNFPDRFSGHQFPNYSSELNVNALLLGDSALYLCASSTLGGIGTEAFFGQGTRLTVV.